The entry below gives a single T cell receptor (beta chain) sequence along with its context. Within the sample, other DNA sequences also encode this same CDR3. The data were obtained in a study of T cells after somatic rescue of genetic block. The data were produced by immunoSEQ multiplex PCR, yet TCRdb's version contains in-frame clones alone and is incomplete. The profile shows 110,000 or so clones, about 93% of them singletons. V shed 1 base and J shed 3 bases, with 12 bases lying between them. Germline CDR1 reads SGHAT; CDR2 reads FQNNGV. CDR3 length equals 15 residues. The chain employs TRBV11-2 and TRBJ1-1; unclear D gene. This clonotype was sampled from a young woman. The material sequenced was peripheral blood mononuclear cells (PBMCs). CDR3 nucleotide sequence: TGTGCCAGCAGCTTAGTTCTGGTGAGGGACACTGAAGCTTTCTTT. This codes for CASSLVLVRDTEAFF.